This TCR beta chain was observed in a study of shared clonotypes between healthy human individuals. The study's findings and limits: Clonotype sharing among donors likely depends on sequencing depth.

The deep-level immunoSEQ assay was used. Per sorted-subset replicate PCR, input was approximately 0.2 ug DNA, representing tens of thousands of T cell genomes. The method was immunoSEQ multiplex PCR; TCRdb's version includes in-frame clones alone and lacks a portion of them. This table has a few million clones, approximately 94% appearing once. Trimming removed 7 bases at V and 15 bases at J, with 25 bases between. CDR1 MDHEN and CDR2 SYDVKM come from the germline V gene. There are 14 residues in the CDR3. Worth noting for this clone: Its antigen is unidentified.

Every one of the donors was a Caucasian adult that lived in Nashville, Tennessee. This sequence joins TRBV28 and TRBJ1-5, with D possibly being TRBD1 (6 bases). The receptor was isolated from a man aged 18 to 30 in good health. Source material: naive CD4+ T cells sorted from blood. The sample's subset: CD45RA+ positively selected. Here the CDR3 reads CASTIRGHRASPHF. The CDR3 DNA follows: TGTGCCAGCACTATACGAGGGCACAGGGCCTCCCCGCATTTT.